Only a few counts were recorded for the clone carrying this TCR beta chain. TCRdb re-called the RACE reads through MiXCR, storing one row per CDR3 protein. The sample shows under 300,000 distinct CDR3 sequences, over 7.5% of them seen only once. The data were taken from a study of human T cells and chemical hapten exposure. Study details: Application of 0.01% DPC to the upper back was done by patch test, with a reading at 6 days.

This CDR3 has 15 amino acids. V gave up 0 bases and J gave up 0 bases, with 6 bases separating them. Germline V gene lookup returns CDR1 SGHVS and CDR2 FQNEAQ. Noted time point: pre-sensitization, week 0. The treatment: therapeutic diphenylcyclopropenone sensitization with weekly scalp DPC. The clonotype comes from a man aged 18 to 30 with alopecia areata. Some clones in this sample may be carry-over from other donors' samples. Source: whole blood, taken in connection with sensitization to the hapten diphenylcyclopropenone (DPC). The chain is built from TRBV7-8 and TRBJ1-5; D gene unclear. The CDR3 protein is CASSLAQPSNQPQHF. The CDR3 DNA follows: TGTGCCAGCAGCTTAGCGCAACCTAGCAATCAGCCCCAGCATTTT.